This entry describes one TCR beta chain. Antigen: not known. Every subset's genomic DNA went evenly onto several immunoSEQ plates. Assay: immunoSEQ multiplex PCR; the TCRdb copy retains only in-frame clones and omits some. The data hold a few hundred thousand clones, with about 73% observed a single time. The data were obtained in a study of shared clonotypes between healthy human individuals. Study as a whole: CD4 naive and memory got three plates each, CD8 naive two, CD8 memory one.

General observations from the study: Clonotype sharing among donors was expected to depend on sequencing depth.

The V end was cut by 4 bases, the J end by 5 bases, with 33 bases between. The length of the CDR3 is 21 residues. Germline assignment: CDR1 WSHSY and CDR2 SAAADI. The rearrangement joins TRBV10-2 to TRBJ1-3; no definite D call. Sequences were obtained from memory CD4+ T cells sorted from blood. Documented subset: CD45RA-negative fraction. This TCR derives from a man aged 25-40 years in good health. CDR3 sequence (DNA): TGCGCCAGCAGTGCCAAAAAAAATGACGGAAACATCACCTCGAATCGAAACACCATATATTTT. Residues: CASSAKKNDGNITSNRNTIYF.